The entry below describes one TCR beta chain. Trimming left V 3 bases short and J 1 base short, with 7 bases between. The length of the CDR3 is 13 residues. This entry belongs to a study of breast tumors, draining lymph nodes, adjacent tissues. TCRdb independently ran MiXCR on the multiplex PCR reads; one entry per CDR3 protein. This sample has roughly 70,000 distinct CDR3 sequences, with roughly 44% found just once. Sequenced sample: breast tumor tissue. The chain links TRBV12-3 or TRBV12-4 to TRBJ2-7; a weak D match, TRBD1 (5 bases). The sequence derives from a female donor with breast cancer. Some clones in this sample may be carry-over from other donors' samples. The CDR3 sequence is CASSFDRSYEQYF. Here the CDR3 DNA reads TGTGCCAGCAGTTTTGACAGATCCTACGAGCAGTACTTC.